The 26 T cell receptor beta chains given below trace back to one sample, sequenced in a study of T-cell memory formation after mild COVID-19. TCRdb re-analysed the 5' RACE reads in MiXCR, keeping a single row per CDR3 protein. The data contain under 300,000 distinct CDR3 sequences, about 15% of them seen just once; the ten biggest clones take up 3.5%. Sequenced: PBMCs or a T cell subset sorted from them (not recorded which). The receptors shown here come from a man younger than 35 who had mild COVID-19 (a few samples of this study predate the infection). Cell type and time point are not known.

This clonotype showed up just a few times. The chain joins TRBV30 to TRBJ2-1; no firm D call. V was shortened by 2 bases and J by 0 bases, with 8 bases between the two germline ends. Germline lookup yields CDR1 GTSNPN and CDR2 SVGIG (reference sequence). The CDR3 is made up of 14 amino acids. CDR3 DNA: TGTGCCTGGAGTCGGGCGAGCTCCTACAATGAGCAGTTCTTC. Protein sequence: CAWSRASSYNEQFF.

CDR3 loop: CASSPVTGGGYTF. CDR3 in DNA: TGTGCCAGCAGCCCTGTCACAGGTGGTGGCTACACCTTC. The V and J genes are TRBV6-2 or TRBV6-3 and TRBJ1-2, with D tentatively TRBD1 (5 bases). This CDR3 has 13 amino acids. The germline CDR1 and CDR2 sequences are MNHEY and SVGEGT. V was trimmed by 6 bases and J by 7 bases, leaving 15 bases between them.

V usage is TRBV20-1 and J usage is TRBJ2-4; D not certain. Germline loops: CDR1 DFQATT, CDR2 SNEGSKA (reference sequence). The CDR3 is 16 amino acids. Trimming cost V 0 bases and J 8 bases, with 20 bases left between them. In nucleotides, the CDR3 is TGCAGTGCTAGAGATTTCCACGGGTTGAGTTATGACATTCAGTACTTC. It specifies CSARDFHGLSYDIQYF.

The chain joins TRBV19 to TRBJ2-5; D perhaps matches TRBD2 (7 bases). The germline V and J ends were trimmed by 8 bases and 2 bases, with 18 bases remaining between them. The CDR3 is 15 amino acids. From germline, CDR1 is LNHDA and CDR2 SQIVND (reference sequence). CDR3 sequence reads: CASCALGGGQETQYF. The CDR3 nucleotides are TGTGCCAGTTGTGCTCTGGGAGGGGGGCAAGAGACCCAGTACTTC.

This sequence joins TRBV5-1 and TRBJ2-5; 9 nucleotides align to TRBD1. CDR1 is SGHRS and CDR2 is YFSETQ in the germline V gene. The CDR3 runs to 14 residues. V gave up 5 bases and J gave up 2 bases; unmatched junction bases: 4. This CDR3 reads CASRLQGAQETQYF. CDR3 coding DNA: TGCGCCAGCAGATTACAGGGGGCTCAAGAGACCCAGTACTTC. Full variable domain (remainder filled in from reference TRBV5-1 and TRBJ2-5): KAGVTQTPRYLIKTRGQQVTLSCSPISGHRSVSWYQQTPGQGLQFLFEYFSETQRNKGNFPGRFSGRQFSNSRSEMNVSTLELGDSALYLCASRLQGAQETQYFGPGTRLLVL.

This clonotype appeared a single time. The chain joins TRBV4-1 to TRBJ2-6; 9 bases line up with TRBD1. There are 18 residues in the CDR3. V shed 1 base and J 4 bases; nucleotides not matched to a gene: 8. Germline V CDR1 and CDR2: MGHRA, YSYEKL. The chain's CDR3 is CASSQGQQGARGANVLTF. The CDR3 DNA reads as TGCGCCAGCAGCCAAGGGCAACAGGGGGCGCGCGGGGCCAACGTCCTGACTTTC.

The sample holds many counts of this clonotype. This chain connects TRBV7-9 to TRBJ2-5; TRBD2 might be the D (6 bases). This CDR3 spans 16 amino acids. V lost 5 bases, J lost 4 bases, and 20 bases lay in between. CDR1 is SEHNR and CDR2 is FQNEAQ in the germline V gene (reference sequence). For the CDR3, the DNA is TGTGCCAGCAGCCTCCATCTTGGAGGGCCGGGAGAGACCCAGTACTTC. Translation gives CASSLHLGGPGETQYF.

The gene calls are TRBV3-1 and TRBJ1-2, with 9 bases aligning to TRBD1. Trimming cost V 3 bases and J 8 bases; bases outside gene matches: 7. There are 14 residues in the CDR3. Germline CDR1 reads LGHDT; CDR2 reads YNNKEL (reference sequence). The CDR3 DNA follows: TGTGCCAGCAGCCAGGGACAGGGTAGCGGGGGCTACACCTTC. Translation: CASSQGQGSGGYTF.

V gene TRBV9 combines with J gene TRBJ2-3; tentative D call: TRBD2 (6 bases). V shed 0 bases and J shed 5 bases, with 7 bases lying between them. This CDR3 comprises 13 residues. CDR1 is SGDLS and CDR2 is YYNGEE in the germline V gene. As DNA, the CDR3 is TGTGCCAGCAGCGTAGGACTAGGAGATACGCAGTATTTT. Its translation is CASSVGLGDTQYF.

This clonotype was counted between two and nine times. V is TRBV20-1 and J is TRBJ2-1; 8 positions agree with TRBD1. Per germline, CDR1 DFQATT and CDR2 SNEGSKA (reference sequence). The J segment lost 2 bases and the V segment lost 1 base, leaving 7 bases of the junction unmatched. The CDR3 is made up of 16 amino acids. Written as DNA, the CDR3 is TGCAGTGCTAGAGGGACAGGGAAGGTGACCTACAATGAGCAGTTCTTC. It yields the protein CSARGTGKVTYNEQFF.

This clonotype has just a few counts. The chain combines TRBV29-1 with TRBJ2-1; D uncertain. This CDR3 spans 13 amino acids. With 6 bases removed from V and 2 bases from J, the gap between germline ends came to 11 bases. Germline CDR1 reads SQVTM; CDR2 reads ANQGSEA. The chain's CDR3 is CSVGEDAYNEQFF. The CDR3 DNA is TGCAGCGTGGGCGAGGACGCCTACAATGAGCAGTTCTTC.

This clonotype was seen a handful of times. This sequence joins TRBV5-1 and TRBJ1-1; D remains unclear. Germline CDR1 and CDR2: SGHRS and YFSETQ. The CDR3 has 13 residues. Trimming took 1 base from V and 6 from J, leaving 10 bases between them. The CDR3 loop is CASSLISGAEAFF. CDR3 DNA sequence: TGCGCCAGCAGCTTGATTTCAGGCGCTGAAGCTTTCTTT.

The chain uses TRBV15 and TRBJ2-2; D not resolved. This CDR3 has 16 amino acids. V was trimmed by 1 base and J by 2 bases, leaving 11 bases between them. CDR1 is LNHNV, CDR2 YYDKDF, per germline (reference sequence). CDR3 in amino acids: CATSRGGSLNTGELFF. In DNA form, the CDR3 reads TGTGCCACCAGCAGAGGGGGTTCCCTAAACACCGGGGAGCTGTTTTTT.

This clonotype appeared a few times. The rearrangement uses TRBV24-1 and TRBJ2-2, with D possibly being TRBD2 (6 bases). V gave up 0 bases and J gave up 5 bases, with 9 bases separating them. There are 15 residues in the CDR3. Germline CDR1 and CDR2: KGHDR and SFDVKD. In DNA, the CDR3 is TGTGCCACCAGTGATTTGGGACTAATAACCGGGGAGCTGTTTTTT. This translates into CATSDLGLITGELFF.

This clonotype was observed a handful of times. The V call is TRBV7-9, the J call TRBJ2-1, with 12 bases that match TRBD2. The V gene end was trimmed by 4 bases and the J gene end by 4 bases; junction bases not matched to a gene: 8. Germline lookup yields CDR1 SEHNR and CDR2 FQNEAQ (reference sequence). The CDR3 runs 17 residues. CDR3 sequence: CASSSLRTSGEYNEQFF. The CDR3 DNA reads as TGTGCCAGCAGCTCTCTACGGACTAGCGGGGAGTACAATGAGCAGTTCTTC.

This clonotype was seen a few times. The chain uses TRBV29-1 and TRBJ2-2, with D tentatively TRBD1 or TRBD2 (6 bases each). Per the germline V gene, CDR1 is SQVTM and CDR2 is ANQGSEA. CDR3 length: 13 residues. The ends were cut back, 8 bases at V and 2 bases at J, with 12 bases in the middle. The CDR3 reads CSIGGPNTGELFF. The CDR3 DNA follows: TGCAGCATTGGGGGGCCCAACACCGGGGAGCTGTTTTTT.

The V and J genes are TRBV4-3 and TRBJ2-2, with D unresolved. Germline values: CDR1 LGHNA, CDR2 YSLEER. Trimming removed 0 bases at V and 6 bases at J, with 11 bases between. This CDR3 is built from 15 residues. CDR3 protein: CASSQEVLYPGELFF. The DNA of the CDR3 is TGCGCCAGCAGCCAAGAGGTACTTTACCCCGGGGAGCTGTTTTTT.

Only a few counts were recorded for this clonotype. This rearrangement joins TRBV15 to TRBJ2-5, with D hard to call. V was clipped by 4 bases and J by 3 bases, with 6 bases between them. This CDR3 has 12 residues. CDR1 and CDR2 from the germline V gene are LNHNV and YYDKDF (reference sequence). For the CDR3, the DNA is TGTGCCACCAGCAATCCAAAAGAGACCCAGTACTTC. Protein sequence: CATSNPKETQYF.

V gene TRBV4-1 combines with J gene TRBJ1-2; tentatively, D is TRBD1 (5 bases). The CDR3 spans 14 residues. Between the trimmed V and J ends, which lost 4 bases and 4 bases, there was a span of 13 bases. Looked up from germline, CDR1 is MGHRA and CDR2 is YSYEKL. The CDR3 region is CASSLDTPGYGYTF. The CDR3 DNA reads as TGCGCCAGCAGCCTGGACACCCCCGGCTATGGCTACACCTTC.

The genes are TRBV7-8 and TRBJ2-5; D is unclear. V was cut by 8 bases and J by 4 bases, with 14 bases left in between. This CDR3 has 13 residues. Germline V gene sequence: CDR1 SGHVS, CDR2 FQNEAQ. In DNA form, the CDR3 reads TGTGCCAGCGGGCAGGTTCGATCAGAGACCCAGTACTTC. Translated: CASGQVRSETQYF.

Remarks on this clonotype: A much larger clone differs from this one at a single base, so this may be a read error. The CDR3 bases are TGTGCCAGCAGCCAAAGGGGGGGGAACACTGAAGCTTTCTTT. Amino acid sequence: CASSQRGGNTEAFF. The J gene is TRBJ1-1, the V gene TRBV3-1, with D possibly matching TRBD1 (6 bases). This CDR3 is built from 14 residues. The germline CDR1 and CDR2 sequences are LGHDT and YNNKEL (reference sequence). V was cut by 2 bases and J by 1 base, with 8 bases left in between.

The chain employs TRBV20-1 and TRBJ2-1; TRBD2 is a possible D gene (5 bases). Per the germline V gene, CDR1 is DFQATT and CDR2 is SNEGSKA (reference sequence). The CDR3 runs 13 residues. With 6 bases removed from V and 8 bases from J, the gap between germline ends came to 17 bases. CDR3 sequence: CSAPDPPRDEQFF. In DNA form, the CDR3 reads TGCAGTGCGCCGGACCCCCCGAGGGATGAGCAGTTCTTC.

There are a few counts of this clonotype. This chain joins TRBV28 and TRBJ2-6; D gene uncertain. CDR3 length: 15 amino acids. CDR1 is MDHEN, CDR2 SYDVKM, per germline. The V and J ends lost 3 bases and 1 base respectively, with 7 bases between them. CDR3 sequence: CASSLHISGANVLTF. As DNA, the CDR3 is TGTGCCAGCAGTTTGCACATTTCTGGGGCCAACGTCCTGACTTTC. Full variable domain (missing parts from reference TRBV28 and TRBJ2-6): DVKVTQSSRYLVKRTGEKVFLECVQDMDHENMFWYRQDPGLGLRLIYFSYDVKMKEKGDIPEGYSVSREKKERFSLILESASTNQTSMYLCASSLHISGANVLTFGAGSRLTVL.

In this sample, this clonotype turned up a few times. This sequence joins TRBV5-1 and TRBJ2-5; D unresolved. Germline loops: CDR1 SGHRS, CDR2 YFSETQ. CDR3 size: 14 residues. The V and J ends lost 3 bases and 4 bases respectively, with 13 bases between them. CDR3 loop: CASSSTGPIETQYF. In DNA form, the CDR3 reads TGCGCCAGCAGCTCGACCGGGCCTATAGAGACCCAGTACTTC.

This clonotype was counted a few times. V usage is TRBV5-1 and J usage is TRBJ2-1, with 7 bases that match TRBD1. The CDR3 loop spans 14 amino acids. Germline V lookup: CDR1 SGHRS, CDR2 YFSETQ. Trimming removed 4 bases from V and 7 bases from J; junction bases left unmatched: 8. CDR3 coding DNA: TGCGCCAGCAGCAGGGACAGAGTTATTAATGAGCAGTTCTTC. Its translation is CASSRDRVINEQFF. Variable domain in full (rest from reference TRBV5-1 and TRBJ2-1): KAGVTQTPRYLIKTRGQQVTLSCSPISGHRSVSWYQQTPGQGLQFLFEYFSETQRNKGNFPGRFSGRQFSNSRSEMNVSTLELGDSALYLCASSRDRVINEQFFGPGTRLTVL.

This clonotype occurred a few times. The genes are TRBV5-1 and TRBJ1-1, with 8 bases identical to TRBD1. Germline V gene sequence: CDR1 SGHRS, CDR2 YFSETQ. This CDR3 is built from 15 residues. J gave up 5 bases and V 5 bases, and 11 bases lay outside the gene matches. CDR3 DNA: TGCGCCAGCAGTTCCGACAGGGGAAGTCCAACTGAAGCTTTCTTT. Encoded protein: CASSSDRGSPTEAFF.